This TCR beta chain was captured by sequencing in a study of shared clonotypes between healthy human individuals. Study findings and constraints: With four donors compared, about 5% of naive CD4 clonotypes were shared.

In regard to this clone: No antigen is known for it.

With 0 bases clipped from V and 6 bases from J, the junction kept 10 bases outside the gene matches. CDR1 and CDR2 (germline): SGHTA, FQGNSA. The CDR3 loop spans 16 amino acids. Naivety among CD8 cells was defined by CD45RO negativity and positive CCR7 selection, thereby excluding terminally differentiated effector memory CD45RA+ cells. Recent acute infections and vaccinations were absent in the healthy HIV-negative adult donors. The study drew all its donors from Caucasian adults living in Nashville, Tennessee. Produced via immunoSEQ multiplex PCR; TCRdb's table is partial and in-frame only. The sample lists under 850,000 clones; around 93% were seen once.

Source material: naive CD8+ T cells sorted from blood. V is TRBV7-2 and J is TRBJ2-7, with TRBD2 matching 8 bases. The sequence derives from a man aged 25-45 years in good health. CDR3 sequence (DNA): TGTGCCAGCAGCTTAGCGCGCAGCGGGAGACTTGGCGAGCAGTACTTC. This codes for CASSLARSGRLGEQYF.